These 22 T cell receptor beta chains came from one sample sequenced in a study of blood T cell repertoires in COVID-19 (dated by TCRdb to about 2020). Libraries came from the immunoSEQ multiplex PCR assay. Entries here come from immuneACCESS through TCRdb and include only in-frame sequences with V and J called. Some clones fail to appear in such tables; in the studies checked, an unresolved V gene covers under half of the shortfall, and the cause of the remainder is unknown. The sample yields about 210,000 clones; roughly 82% were counted once. The top ten constitute more than 10% of the sample. The sample taken for sequencing was peripheral blood. The receptors derive from a woman in her thirties or forties with acute or convalescent COVID-19.

The rearrangement links TRBV18 to TRBJ1-1; 8 nucleotides match TRBD1. There are 14 residues in the CDR3. J lost 4 bases, V lost 4 bases, and 5 bases had no gene match. Germline V gene lookup returns CDR1 KGHSH and CDR2 LQKENI. The CDR3 sequence is CASSRQGTGTEAFF. As DNA, the CDR3 is TGTGCCAGCTCACGACAGGGGACGGGCACTGAAGCTTTCTTT.

The CDR3 nucleotides read TGTGCCAGCAGCTTATCTCTAGGCTACGAGCAGTACTTC. Its protein product is CASSLSLGYEQYF. This rearrangement joins TRBV7-9 to TRBJ2-7; D is undetermined. Germline V CDR1 and CDR2: SEHNR, FQNEAQ (reference sequence). The CDR3 length is 13 residues. Trimming shortened V by 2 bases and J by 3 bases, and 8 bases separated the two germline ends.

The count of this clone is one. The chain combines TRBV3-1 (or the pseudogene TRBV3-2) with TRBJ2-3; unclear D gene. V lost 1 base and J 8 bases, leaving 7 bases between the germline ends. The V gene's germline CDR1 is LGHDT and CDR2 YNNKEL (reference sequence). This CDR3 spans 12 amino acids. CDR3 nucleotides: TGTGCCAGCAGCCAAGGGGCCACTACGCAGTATTTT. As protein: CASSQGATTQYF.

The chain carries TRBV28 and TRBJ2-3; 7 bases fit TRBD1. V was pared by 5 bases and J by 4 bases, with 3 bases of the junction left unmatched. The germline gives CDR1 MDHEN, CDR2 SYDVKM. The CDR3 is made up of 13 amino acids. CDR3 in amino acids: CASSPGGADTQYF. The CDR3 bases are TGTGCCAGCAGTCCAGGGGGAGCAGATACGCAGTATTTT.

The chain employs TRBV7-2 and TRBJ2-1; D gene uncertain. The germline V gene encodes CDR1 SGHTA and CDR2 FQGNSA. This CDR3 spans 14 amino acids. The V end lost 3 bases, the J end lost 3 bases, and 9 bases lay between the germline ends. The CDR3: CASSLGNSYNEQFF. Written as DNA, the CDR3 is TGTGCCAGCAGCTTGGGTAACAGCTACAATGAGCAGTTCTTC. Full variable domain (outside the CDR3, taken from reference TRBV7-2 and TRBJ2-1): GAGVSQSPSNKVTEKGKDVELRCDPISGHTALYWYRQSLGQGLEFLIYFQGNSAPDKSGLPSDRFSAERTGGSVSTLTIQRTQQEDSAVYLCASSLGNSYNEQFFGPGTRLTVL.

This clone appeared a few times. This chain joins TRBV27 and TRBJ2-6; 7 positions agree with TRBD2. V dropped 6 bases and J dropped 0; count of bases not matched to a gene: 5. The CDR3 is made up of 16 amino acids. Germline V gene data show CDR1 as MNHEY and CDR2 as SMNVEV (reference sequence). The CDR3 is CASRRLADSGANVLTF. In DNA, the CDR3 is TGTGCCAGCAGGAGGCTAGCGGACTCTGGGGCCAACGTCCTGACTTTC.

The V gene is TRBV11-2, the J gene TRBJ1-1; a weak D match, TRBD1 (6 bases). V was shortened by 7 bases and J by 1 base, with 13 bases between the two germline ends. CDR3 length equals 14 residues. Germline V gene data show CDR1 as SGHAT and CDR2 as FQNNGV. CDR3 sequence (DNA): TGTGCCAGCACCCTACAGGGCCGGAACACTGAAGCTTTCTTT. This codes for CASTLQGRNTEAFF.

The gene calls are TRBV27 and TRBJ2-1; 8 bases fit TRBD2. The junction had 19 bases not matched to a gene; V was cut back by 3 bases and J by 12 bases. Germline V gene data show CDR1 as MNHEY and CDR2 as SMNVEV (reference sequence). The CDR3 length is 17 residues. In DNA, the CDR3 is TGTGCCAGCAGTTTGGAGCCCACTAGCGGTGGCCTTCCGGGGCAGTTCTTC. Translation gives CASSLEPTSGGLPGQFF.

On this clone: Other nucleotide sequences from this sample produce the same CDR3. The chain recombines TRBV4-1 with TRBJ1-3, with D possibly matching TRBD1 (5 bases). The CDR3 contains 15 residues. Between the trimmed V and J ends, which lost 0 bases and 0 bases, there was a span of 6 bases. Germline assignment: CDR1 MGHRA and CDR2 YSYEKL. CDR3 protein: CASSQDQGSGNTIYF. DNA for the CDR3: TGCGCCAGCAGCCAAGATCAGGGCTCTGGAAACACCATATATTTT.

The gene calls are TRBV28 and TRBJ2-7; TRBD2 matches at 8 bases. The CDR3 is 14 amino acids. After removal of 6 bases from V and 0 bases from J, the junction contained 4 bases not matched to a gene. CDR1 MDHEN and CDR2 SYDVKM come from the germline V gene. CDR3 protein: CASRVSGNSYEQYF. Here the CDR3 DNA reads TGTGCCAGCAGGGTTAGCGGGAACTCCTACGAGCAGTACTTC. Using reference TRBV28 and TRBJ2-7 for the parts outside the CDR3, the full variable domain is DVKVTQSSRYLVKRTGEKVFLECVQDMDHENMFWYRQDPGLGLRLIYFSYDVKMKEKGDIPEGYSVSREKKERFSLILESASTNQTSMYLCASRVSGNSYEQYFGPGTRLTVT.

This sequence joins TRBV27 and TRBJ2-1; the match to TRBD2 covers 9 bases. The CDR3 is 14 amino acids. In germline, CDR1 is MNHEY, CDR2 SMNVEV (reference sequence). J gave up 8 bases and V 3 bases, and 5 bases lay outside the gene matches. The CDR3 sequence: CASSLGLAFYEQFF. The CDR3 coding sequence is TGTGCCAGCAGTTTGGGACTAGCCTTCTATGAGCAGTTCTTC.

V is TRBV11-2 and J is TRBJ1-2, with no clear D. This CDR3 comprises 14 residues. Trimming stripped 2 bases from V and 9 bases from J, with 16 bases between. Germline CDR1 reads SGHAT; CDR2 reads FQNNGV. Here the CDR3 DNA reads TGTGCCAGCAGCTTATGGCCCGGGGATAGGCGCTACACCTTC. Protein sequence: CASSLWPGDRRYTF.

The rearrangement joins TRBV3-1 (or the pseudogene TRBV3-2) to TRBJ1-3; tentatively, D is TRBD1 (5 bases). Per germline, CDR1 LGHDT and CDR2 YNNKEL (reference sequence). The CDR3 is 15 residues long. The germline V and J ends were trimmed by 5 bases and 1 base, with 12 bases remaining between them. The CDR3 nucleotides are TGTGCCAGCAGCACCCAGGGTCTGTCTGGAAACACCATATATTTT. This translates into CASSTQGLSGNTIYF.

V usage is TRBV27 and J usage is TRBJ2-7, with 10 bases matching TRBD1. Germline V gives CDR1 MNHEY, CDR2 SMNVEV (reference sequence). V lost 10 bases to trimming and J lost 4 bases; unmatched junction nucleotides: 7. The CDR3 spans 13 residues. The DNA of the CDR3 is TGTGCCACCGGGAGGACAGGGGGATACGAGCAGTACTTC. It translates to CATGRTGGYEQYF.

The chain uses TRBV29-1 and TRBJ2-1; TRBD2 agrees at 7 bases. CDR3 length equals 11 residues. CDR1 is SQVTM, CDR2 ANQGSEA, per germline. Germline trimming cut 5 bases from V and 7 bases from J; bases unmatched to any gene: 2. The CDR3 spells CSVRGGNEQFF. Written as DNA, the CDR3 is TGCAGCGTTCGCGGGGGAAATGAGCAGTTCTTC.

The gene calls are TRBV6-5 and TRBJ1-2; D may be TRBD1 (5 bases). CDR3 length: 15 residues. Trimming pared 7 bases from V and 7 bases from J, leaving 22 bases between. Germline values: CDR1 MNHEY, CDR2 SVGAGI. The CDR3 sequence is CASIPNLGGTGGYTF. In DNA form, the CDR3 reads TGTGCCAGCATCCCCAATTTGGGGGGAACGGGTGGCTACACCTTC.

The rearrangement uses TRBV2 and TRBJ1-6; TRBD1 might be the D (5 bases). V shed 8 bases and J shed 7 bases, with 15 bases lying between them. CDR1 and CDR2 (germline): SNHLY, FYNNEI. This CDR3 has 14 amino acids. CDR3 sequence reads: CASGRRDQNSPLHF. The CDR3 bases are TGTGCCAGCGGCCGGCGGGACCAGAATTCACCCCTCCACTTT.

The genes are TRBV11-2 and TRBJ2-4, with 8 bases aligning to TRBD2. With 4 bases clipped from V and 5 bases from J, the junction kept 13 bases outside the gene matches. Germline assignment: CDR1 SGHAT and CDR2 FQNNGV. This CDR3 is 17 amino acids long. The CDR3 is CASSSNLMAGGQNIQYF. For the CDR3, the DNA is TGTGCCAGCAGCTCCAATCTAATGGCGGGAGGCCAAAACATTCAGTACTTC.

The rearrangement joins TRBV11-2 to TRBJ2-7, with 8 bases aligning to TRBD2. Trimming cost V 0 bases and J 3 bases; bases outside gene matches: 7. This CDR3 comprises 16 residues. Germline V gene sequence: CDR1 SGHAT, CDR2 FQNNGV. The CDR3 protein is CASSLDGLAPYYEQYF. In nucleotides, the CDR3 is TGTGCCAGCAGCTTAGATGGACTAGCTCCCTACTACGAGCAGTACTTC.

In its sample, this clone was seen once. The chain carries TRBV28 and TRBJ2-7; 7 bases map to TRBD1. The junction had 7 bases not matched to a gene; V was cut back by 6 bases and J by 2 bases. Germline CDR1 reads MDHEN; CDR2 reads SYDVKM. The CDR3 loop spans 14 amino acids. Here the CDR3 DNA reads TGTGCCAGCAGGGAAGGGACAGCCCCCTACGAGCAGTACTTC. This gives the protein CASREGTAPYEQYF. Using reference TRBV28 and TRBJ2-7 for the parts outside the CDR3, the full variable domain is DVKVTQSSRYLVKRTGEKVFLECVQDMDHENMFWYRQDPGLGLRLIYFSYDVKMKEKGDIPEGYSVSREKKERFSLILESASTNQTSMYLCASREGTAPYEQYFGPGTRLTVT.

In its sample, this clone was seen once. V and J are TRBV10-1 and TRBJ1-1; tentative D call: TRBD1 (6 bases). Deletions cut 3 bases from V and 4 bases from J, with 12 bases between. The CDR3 extends over 14 amino acids. Germline V gene lookup returns CDR1 WNHNN and CDR2 SYGVQD (reference sequence). CDR3 sequence reads: CASSEARGITEAFF. The CDR3 bases are TGCGCCAGCAGTGAAGCCAGGGGCATCACTGAAGCTTTCTTT.

This clone was counted only a few times. The rearrangement links TRBV4-3 to TRBJ1-1; D gene unclear. The V gene lost 1 base and the J gene lost 1 base, with 4 bases spanning the gap. There are 13 residues in the CDR3. Per germline, CDR1 LGHNA and CDR2 YSLEER. The CDR3 loop reads CASSQGQNTEAFF. The DNA of the CDR3 is TGCGCCAGCAGCCAAGGACAGAACACTGAAGCTTTCTTT.